The clone carrying this T cell receptor (beta chain) was observed a handful of times. Its specificity is not known. This sample was taken from a study of T cells in localized non-small cell lung cancer. General observations from the study: Appearing in adjacent lung were a median 57 of the top 100 tumor clones. Of the tissues analyzed, uninvolved adjacent lung showed maximal T cell clonality, greater than tumor.

Sequencing used immunoSEQ multiplex PCR; TCRdb keeps in-frame clones, though not all of them. Of approximately 140,000 clones listed, roughly 90% are singletons. The source material was peripheral blood, sampled before any cancer treatment. The TCR originated in a female donor over 55 with stage I lung adenocarcinoma.

CDR3 residues: CASSQVRSEAFF. CDR3 sequence (DNA): TGCGCCAGCAGCCAAGTGAGGTCTGAAGCTTTCTTT. The rearrangement links TRBV4-1 to TRBJ1-1; D remains unclear. Germline CDR1 MGHRA, CDR2 YSYEKL. This CDR3 is built from 12 residues. Trimming shortened V by 1 base and J by 6 bases, and 6 bases separated the two germline ends.